These 13 T cell receptor beta chains originate from one sample sequenced in a study of blood T cell repertoires in COVID-19. Generated by immunoSEQ multiplex PCR, the TCRdb table keeps only in-frame clones and is missing some. The repertoire holds roughly 70,000 clones, with about 88% as singletons. Sequenced input: peripheral blood. These receptors all come from a man between 70 and 80 years old with acute or convalescent COVID-19.

This sequence joins TRBV4-3 and TRBJ2-1, with D possibly being TRBD2 (5 bases). The CDR3 sequence is 17 residues long. V shed 0 bases and J shed 0 bases, with 12 bases lying between them. The germline gives CDR1 LGHNA, CDR2 YSLEER. The CDR3 loop reads CASSQEDSPSSYNEQFF. The CDR3 nucleotides read TGCGCCAGCAGCCAAGAGGACTCCCCGAGCTCCTACAATGAGCAGTTCTTC.

This clone is a singleton in its sample. The chain links TRBV19 to TRBJ2-7; 9 nucleotides align to TRBD1. Per the germline V gene, CDR1 is LNHDA and CDR2 is SQIVND (reference sequence). This CDR3 spans 14 amino acids. Trimming took 6 bases from V and 2 from J; bases not matched to a gene: 5. The CDR3 spells CASSRNRGPYEQYF. The DNA for the CDR3 is TGTGCCAGTAGCAGAAACAGGGGGCCCTACGAGCAGTACTTC.

Worth noting for this clone: At the DNA level, this CDR3 is encoded by other sequences in the same sample as well. The gene calls are TRBV6-2 or TRBV6-3 and TRBJ1-5; D call uncertain. CDR1 and CDR2 from the germline V gene are MNHEY and SVGEGT. There are 13 residues in the CDR3. V was trimmed by 0 bases and J by 6 bases, leaving 6 bases between them. The CDR3 loop is CASSYSRGQPQHF. In DNA form, the CDR3 reads TGTGCCAGCAGTTACTCACGGGGTCAGCCCCAGCATTTT.

The CDR3 bases are TGTGCCTGGACGAGTTTTAATCGAAACACCATATATTTT. Protein sequence: CAWTSFNRNTIYF. The V gene is TRBV30, the J gene TRBJ1-3; D remains ambiguous. Looked up from germline, CDR1 is GTSNPN and CDR2 is SVGIG (reference sequence). V lost 4 bases and J lost 5, with 12 bases in between. CDR3 length equals 13 residues.

The V and J genes are TRBV29-1 and TRBJ2-1; 12 bases map to TRBD2. J gave up 1 base and V 3 bases, and 10 bases lay outside the gene matches. Per the germline V gene, CDR1 is SQVTM and CDR2 is ANQGSEA. This CDR3 spans 18 amino acids. The CDR3 sequence: CSVEGGVLAGGSYNEQFF. The CDR3 DNA follows: TGCAGCGTTGAGGGAGGGGTACTAGCGGGGGGTTCCTACAATGAGCAGTTCTTC.

This rearrangement joins TRBV30 to TRBJ2-7, with D hard to call. This CDR3 has 11 residues. Germline lookup yields CDR1 GTSNPN and CDR2 SVGIG (reference sequence). Trimming left V 0 bases short and J 6 bases short, with 6 bases between. CDR3 protein: CAWSVRGEQYF. CDR3 coding DNA: TGTGCCTGGAGTGTACGAGGCGAGCAGTACTTC.

The chain is built from TRBV4-1 and TRBJ1-5; D not certain. The CDR3 is 16 residues long. Germline V CDR1 and CDR2: MGHRA, YSYEKL. Deletions cut 1 base from V and 0 bases from J, with 10 bases between. The CDR3 DNA is TGCGCCAGCAGCCAAGCGGGGAGATATAGCAATCAGCCCCAGCATTTT. It encodes CASSQAGRYSNQPQHF.

The V gene is TRBV2, the J gene TRBJ2-5, with D maybe TRBD2 (6 bases). Germline CDR1 is SNHLY and CDR2 is FYNNEI. Deletions cut 0 bases from V and 0 bases from J, with 14 bases between. The length of the CDR3 is 17 residues. The CDR3 nucleotides read TGTGCCAGCAGTGAAGCTTGGGGGGAAAGGTACCAAGAGACCCAGTACTTC. Encoded protein: CASSEAWGERYQETQYF.

The chain uses TRBV18 and TRBJ1-2; TRBD1 is a possible D gene (6 bases). Trimming took off 3 bases at V and 3 bases at J, with 11 bases between the two ends. The CDR3 length is 14 residues. Germline V CDR1 and CDR2: KGHSH, LQKENI. CDR3 in amino acids: CASSPGQLYYGYTF. The CDR3 DNA is TGTGCCAGCTCACCTGGACAGCTTTACTATGGCTACACCTTC. The complete variable domain, with remaining parts taken from reference TRBV18 and TRBJ1-2, reads NAGVMQNPRHLVRRRGQEARLRCSPMKGHSHVYWYRQLPEEGLKFMVYLQKENIIDESGMPKERFSAEFPKEGPSILRIQQVVRGDSAAYFCASSPGQLYYGYTFGSGTRLTVV.

The rearrangement uses TRBV6-2 or TRBV6-3 and TRBJ1-4; D is undetermined. The CDR3 totals 14 residues. V dropped 2 bases and J dropped 7 bases, with 11 bases sitting between them. Germline V gene data show CDR1 as MNHEY and CDR2 as SVGEGT. In DNA, the CDR3 is TGTGCCAGCAGTTACGATTCGAGGATTGAAAAACTGTTTTTT. This codes for CASSYDSRIEKLFF.

The chain links TRBV18 to TRBJ1-1; TRBD1 matches at 11 bases. The CDR3 extends over 18 amino acids. Per germline, CDR1 KGHSH and CDR2 LQKENI. The J segment lost 0 bases and the V segment lost 6 bases, leaving 12 bases of the junction unmatched. CDR3 sequence reads: CASSPQRTGGLVNTEAFF. DNA of the CDR3: TGTGCCAGCTCTCCTCAAAGGACAGGGGGCCTGGTGAACACTGAAGCTTTCTTT.

This clone was seen once. The genes are TRBV6-5 and TRBJ2-1, with D maybe TRBD2 (6 bases). The V gene's germline CDR1 is MNHEY and CDR2 SVGAGI. V was cut by 5 bases and J by 0 bases, with 11 bases left in between. The CDR3 extends over 15 amino acids. The CDR3 coding sequence is TGTGCCAGCAGTACCCTAGCGAGCTCCTACAATGAGCAGTTCTTC. This sequence encodes CASSTLASSYNEQFF.

This sequence joins TRBV6-1 and TRBJ1-1; TRBD1 is a possible D gene (5 bases). The CDR3 consists of 14 residues. Trimming removed 2 bases from V and 5 bases from J, with 12 bases in between. Germline loops: CDR1 MNHNS, CDR2 SASEGT. CDR3 nucleotide sequence: TGTGCCAGCAGTGAATATAACAGGCGGACTGAAGCTTTCTTT. As protein: CASSEYNRRTEAFF.